The rows below give T cell receptor beta chains drawn from one sample of a study of shared clonotypes between healthy human individuals. Produced via immunoSEQ multiplex PCR; TCRdb's table is partial and in-frame only. The sample includes over 2 million clones, roughly 95% of them seen just once. Specimen: naive CD8+ T cells sorted from blood. Receptors originate from a man between 18 and 35 years old in good health. The CDR3 runs from the conserved cysteine through the conserved F or W. A D gene is named only where the DNA matches it firmly. Size tells how often a clone was seen (once, few, many) or the class of an expanded clone, and some rows leave it out.

clone size	J gene	V gene	D gene	CDR3 protein	CDR3 DNA
NA	TRBJ2-5	TRBV4-3	TRBD2	CASSQDEVAGAQETQYF	TGCGCCAGCAGCCAAGACGAGGTAGCGGGAGCCCAAGAGACCCAGTACTTC
once	TRBJ2-1	TRBV14	NA	CASSHPGTPSSYNEQFF	TGTGCCAGCAGCCACCCCGGGACTCCGAGCTCCTACAATGAGCAGTTCTTC
NA	TRBJ1-1	TRBV4-1	NA	CASSQIAGNTEAFF	TGCGCCAGCAGCCAGATCGCCGGAAACACTGAAGCTTTCTTT
NA	TRBJ1-5	TRBV27	NA	CATLPGVGQPQHF	TGTGCCACCTTACCAGGGGTCGGACAGCCCCAGCATTTT
NA	TRBJ1-1	TRBV4-3	NA	CASSQGYYTEAFF	TGCGCCAGCAGCCAAGGGTACTACACTGAAGCTTTCTTT
NA	TRBJ1-1	TRBV25-1	NA	CASSERPNTEAFF	TGTGCCAGCAGTGAAAGACCGAACACTGAAGCTTTCTTT
NA	TRBJ2-7	TRBV27	TRBD1	CASSLRDSYEQYF	TGTGCCAGCAGTCTCCGGGACAGCTACGAGCAGTACTTC
NA	TRBJ2-7	TRBV7-8	NA	CASSLLDGFSYEQYF	TGTGCCAGCAGCTTACTGGACGGTTTCTCCTACGAGCAGTACTTC
NA	TRBJ1-1	TRBV27	TRBD1	CASSLSPGQGSAEAFF	TGTGCCAGCAGTTTATCTCCCGGACAGGGGAGCGCTGAAGCTTTCTTT
NA	TRBJ2-7	TRBV30	NA	CAWSFTAPVDEQYF	TGTGCCTGGAGCTTTACAGCGCCGGTGGACGAGCAGTACTTC
NA	TRBJ2-7	TRBV18	NA	CASSPLFRERAAYEQYF	TGTGCCAGCTCACCACTATTTCGGGAGAGGGCCGCCTACGAGCAGTACTTC
NA	TRBJ2-5	TRBV19	NA	CASSADFEETQYF	TGTGCCAGTAGTGCGGACTTCGAAGAGACCCAGTACTTC
NA	TRBJ2-3	TRBV2	NA	CASSEWIERTDTQYF	TGTGCCAGCAGTGAATGGATAGAAAGAACAGATACGCAGTATTTT
NA	TRBJ2-7	TRBV6-5	TRBD1	CASSQGEVHEQYF	TGTGCCAGTAGCCAGGGGGAAGTCCACGAGCAGTACTTC
NA	TRBJ2-1	TRBV6-5	NA	CASSSTGYNEQFF	TGTGCCAGCAGTAGTACAGGGTACAATGAGCAGTTCTTC
NA	TRBJ1-2	TRBV7-9	NA	CASATSERANYGYTF	TGTGCCAGCGCCACGAGTGAGCGAGCTAACTATGGCTACACCTTC
NA	TRBJ2-2	TRBV27	TRBD2	CASSLQRGVELFF	TGTGCCAGCAGTTTACAGCGGGGCGTGGAGCTGTTTTTT
NA	TRBJ2-2	TRBV7-9	NA	CASSGPNTGELFF	TGTGCCAGCAGCGGACCGAACACCGGGGAGCTGTTTTTT
NA	TRBJ2-7	TRBV6-6	NA	CASTDYRAYEQYF	TGTGCCAGCACCGATTACAGGGCCTACGAGCAGTACTTC
NA	TRBJ1-1	TRBV6-5	NA	CASSYSMGPNTEAFF	TGTGCCAGCAGTTACTCAATGGGACCGAACACTGAAGCTTTCTTT